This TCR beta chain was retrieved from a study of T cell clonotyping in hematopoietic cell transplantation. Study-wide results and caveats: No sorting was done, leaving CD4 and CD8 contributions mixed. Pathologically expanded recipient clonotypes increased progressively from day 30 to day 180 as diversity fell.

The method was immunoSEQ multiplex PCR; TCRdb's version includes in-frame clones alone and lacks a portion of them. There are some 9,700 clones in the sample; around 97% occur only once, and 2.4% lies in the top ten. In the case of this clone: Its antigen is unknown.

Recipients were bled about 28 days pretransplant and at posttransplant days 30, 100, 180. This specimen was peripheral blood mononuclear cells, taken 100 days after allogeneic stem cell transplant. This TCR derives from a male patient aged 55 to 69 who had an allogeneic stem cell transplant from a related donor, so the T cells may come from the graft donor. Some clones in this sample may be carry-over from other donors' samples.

CDR3 DNA sequence: TGTGCCAGCAGTGAAACAGTGATATCGGATGAAAAACTGTTTTTT. Residues: CASSETVISDEKLFF. The chain employs TRBV2 and TRBJ1-4; no firm D call. Trimming took 2 bases from V and 6 from J, leaving 13 bases between them. Germline lookup yields CDR1 SNHLY and CDR2 FYNNEI. The CDR3 runs 15 residues.